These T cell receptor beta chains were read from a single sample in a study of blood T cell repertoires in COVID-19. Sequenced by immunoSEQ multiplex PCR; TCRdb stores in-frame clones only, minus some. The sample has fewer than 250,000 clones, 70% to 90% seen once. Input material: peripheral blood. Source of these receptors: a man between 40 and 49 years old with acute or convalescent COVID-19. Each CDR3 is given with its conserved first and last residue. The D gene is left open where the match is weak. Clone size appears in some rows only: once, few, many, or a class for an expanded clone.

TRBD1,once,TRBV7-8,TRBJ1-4,CASSPLQGVGEKLFF,TGTGCCAGCAGCCCACTACAGGGGGTGGGGGAAAAACTGTTTTTT
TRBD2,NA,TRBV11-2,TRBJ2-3,CASSLDGGGLTDTQYF,TGTGCCAGCAGCTTGGACGGCGGGGGACTCACAGATACGCAGTATTTT
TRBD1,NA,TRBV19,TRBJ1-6,CASAGGSYNSPLHF,TGTGCCAGTGCAGGGGGCTCCTATAATTCACCCCTCCACTTT
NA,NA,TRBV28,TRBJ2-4,CASESGKNIQYF,TGTGCCAGCGAATCAGGGAAAAACATTCAGTACTTC
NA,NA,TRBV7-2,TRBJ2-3,CASSKARRSTDTQYF,TGTGCCAGCAGCAAAGCGCGCCGGAGCACAGATACGCAGTATTTT
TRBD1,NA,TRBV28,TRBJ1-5,CASSSPPPDRAAFPNQPQHF,TGTGCCAGCAGTTCCCCTCCACCCGACAGGGCCGCCTTTCCGAATCAGCCCCAGCATTTT
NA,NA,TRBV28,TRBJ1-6,CASRGVGNSPLHF,TGTGCCAGCAGAGGGGTAGGGAATTCACCCCTCCACTTT
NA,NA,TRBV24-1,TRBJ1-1,CATSDRIPGGRRSHTEAFF,TGTGCCACCAGTGATCGGATCCCCGGGGGGCGCAGGTCACACACTGAAGCTTTCTTT
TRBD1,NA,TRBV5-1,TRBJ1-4,CASRGQGTTNEKLFF,TGCGCCAGCAGGGGACAGGGAACAACTAATGAAAAACTGTTTTTT
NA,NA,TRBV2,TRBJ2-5,CASSRRTTLSGNQYF,TGTGCCAGCAGCCGAAGGACTACCCTATCCGGTAACCAGTACTTC
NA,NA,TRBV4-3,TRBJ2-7,CASSLNLGGGAVEQYF,TGCGCCAGCAGCCTCAATCTCGGTGGGGGGGCAGTCGAGCAGTACTTC
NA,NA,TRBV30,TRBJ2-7,CAWSSRSVGEQYF,TGTGCCTGGAGTAGCAGGTCTGTTGGCGAGCAGTACTTC
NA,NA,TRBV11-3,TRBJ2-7,CASSLQGNDEQYF,TGTGCCAGCAGCTTACAGGGGAACGACGAGCAGTACTTC
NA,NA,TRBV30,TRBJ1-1,CAWLRPGNTEAFF,TGTGCCTGGCTAAGGCCAGGGAACACTGAAGCTTTCTTT
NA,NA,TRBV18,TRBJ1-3,CASSQGQGNTIYF,TGTGCCAGCTCACAGGGGCAGGGCAACACCATATATTTT
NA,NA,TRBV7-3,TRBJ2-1,CASSFSREQFF,TGTGCCAGCAGCTTTTCCAGGGAGCAGTTCTTC
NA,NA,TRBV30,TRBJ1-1,CAWSVQVNTEAFF,TGTGCCTGGAGTGTCCAGGTGAACACTGAAGCTTTCTTT
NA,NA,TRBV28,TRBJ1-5,CASNAGGQPQHF,TGTGCCAGCAACGCCGGGGGACAGCCCCAGCATTTT
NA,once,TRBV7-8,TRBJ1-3,CASSSGGSGNTIYF,TGTGCCAGCAGCTCGGGGGGAAGCGGAAACACCATATATTTT
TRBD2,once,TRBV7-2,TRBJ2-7,CASSTTPSGTYEQYF,TGTGCCAGCAGCACTACTCCTAGCGGGACCTACGAGCAGTACTTC
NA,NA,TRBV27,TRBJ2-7,CASSLTGYSSYEQYF,TGTGCCAGCAGTTTAACAGGCTACAGCTCCTACGAGCAGTACTTC
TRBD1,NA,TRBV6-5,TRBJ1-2,CASTPQGARYGYTF,TGTGCCAGCACTCCACAGGGGGCGCGTTATGGCTACACCTTC
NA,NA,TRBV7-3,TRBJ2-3,CASSLGTGRDTQYF,TGTGCCAGCAGCTTAGGAACAGGGCGGGATACGCAGTATTTT
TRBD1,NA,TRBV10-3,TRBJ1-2,CAISLDRVDYGYTF,TGTGCCATCAGTTTGGACAGGGTAGACTATGGCTACACCTTC
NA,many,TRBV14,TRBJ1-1,CASSPQTFTEAFF,TGTGCCAGCAGCCCCCAGACATTCACTGAAGCTTTCTTT
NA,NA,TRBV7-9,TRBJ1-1,CASSLTGTEAFF,TGTGCCAGCAGCTTAACGGGAACTGAAGCTTTCTTT
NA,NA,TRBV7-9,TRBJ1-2,CASSLAQGPLNYGYTF,TGTGCCAGCAGCTTAGCGCAGGGGCCGCTCAACTATGGCTACACCTTC